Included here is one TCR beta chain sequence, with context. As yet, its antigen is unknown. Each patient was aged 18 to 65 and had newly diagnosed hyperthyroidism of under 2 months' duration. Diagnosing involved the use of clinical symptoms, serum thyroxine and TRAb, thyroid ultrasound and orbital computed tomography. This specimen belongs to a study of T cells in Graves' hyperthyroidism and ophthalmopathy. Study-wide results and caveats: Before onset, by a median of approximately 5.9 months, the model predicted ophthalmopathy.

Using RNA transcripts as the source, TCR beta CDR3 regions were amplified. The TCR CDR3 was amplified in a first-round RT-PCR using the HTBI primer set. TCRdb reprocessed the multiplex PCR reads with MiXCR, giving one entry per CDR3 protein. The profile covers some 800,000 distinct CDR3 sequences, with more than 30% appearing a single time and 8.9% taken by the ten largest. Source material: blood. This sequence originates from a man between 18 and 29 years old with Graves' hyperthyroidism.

Here the CDR3 DNA reads TGTGCCAGTAGTATAAGTCATTGGGGGCAGGGTACGGATCAGCCCCAGCATTTT. It is translated as CASSISHWGQGTDQPQHF. The chain carries TRBV19 and TRBJ1-5, with D possibly being TRBD1 (6 bases). V was clipped by 2 bases and J by 5 bases, with 22 bases between them. CDR3 size: 18 residues. From germline, CDR1 is LNHDA and CDR2 SQIVND (reference sequence).